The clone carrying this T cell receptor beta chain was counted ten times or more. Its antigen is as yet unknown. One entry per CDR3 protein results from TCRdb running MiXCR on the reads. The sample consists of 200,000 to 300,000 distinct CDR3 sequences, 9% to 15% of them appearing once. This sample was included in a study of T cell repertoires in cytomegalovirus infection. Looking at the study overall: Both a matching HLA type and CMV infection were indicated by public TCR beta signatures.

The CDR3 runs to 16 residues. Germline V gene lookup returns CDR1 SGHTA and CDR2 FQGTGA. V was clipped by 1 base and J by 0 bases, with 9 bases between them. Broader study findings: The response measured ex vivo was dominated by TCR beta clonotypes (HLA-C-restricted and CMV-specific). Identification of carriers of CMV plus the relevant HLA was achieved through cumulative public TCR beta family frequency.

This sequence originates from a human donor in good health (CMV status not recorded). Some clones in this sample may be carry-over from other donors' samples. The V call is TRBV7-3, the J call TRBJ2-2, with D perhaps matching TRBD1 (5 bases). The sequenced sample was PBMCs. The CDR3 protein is CASSLSVRANTGELFF. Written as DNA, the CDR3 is TGTGCCAGCAGCTTAAGTGTCAGGGCGAACACCGGGGAGCTGTTTTTT.